Listed below are T cell receptor beta chains from one sample, sequenced in a study of T cell responses to AZD1222 COVID-19 vaccine. The assay was immunoSEQ multiplex PCR, and TCRdb's table has in-frame clones only and misses some. The sample carries roughly 190,000 clones, approximately 95% recorded once. The material was peripheral blood, obtained on day 0 of AZD1222 vaccination. The receptors stem from an adult in good health. Each CDR3 is given with its conserved first and last residue. Fields, in order: V gene, clone size, J gene, CDR3 length, D gene, CDR3 DNA, CDR3 protein. D genes are given only for firm matches. Expanded clones are given a class, and other clones once, few, many or no size at all.

>TRBV10-3|.|TRBJ2-7|15|TRBD1
TGTGCCATCAGTGAGGGGGACAGGTCTACCGGCGAGCAGTACTTC
CAISEGDRSTGEQYF
>TRBV18|.|TRBJ1-2|15|.
TGTGCCAGCTCCCTCCGCGGTGGGGGGCTGGGTGGCTACACCTTC
CASSLRGGGLGGYTF
>TRBV3-1/TRBV3-2|.|TRBJ1-2|17|.
TGTGCCAGCAGCCAAGAAATCTCGGCTAGGGCCCCATATGGCTACACCTTC
CASSQEISARAPYGYTF
>TRBV19|.|TRBJ2-3|14|TRBD2
TGTGCCAGTAGAGGGCGGGGGGGCCTAGATACGCAGTATTTT
CASRGRGGLDTQYF
>TRBV6-5|.|TRBJ1-6|15|.
TGTGCCAGCAGTTACTTTTTAGGGAGGGATTCACCCCTCCACTTT
CASSYFLGRDSPLHF
>TRBV29-1|.|TRBJ1-1|13|.
TGCAGCGTTGAAGTACAGAGTAACACTGAAGCTTTCTTT
CSVEVQSNTEAFF
>TRBV6-5|once|TRBJ2-7|14|.
TGTGCCAGCCGGCGGACCGGGGACTTTGACGAGCAGTACTTC
CASRRTGDFDEQYF
>TRBV21-1|.|TRBJ1-5|12|.
TGTGCCAGCCTAAAGGGTTATCAGCCCCAGCATTTT
CASLKGYQPQHF
>TRBV27|.|TRBJ1-2|13|TRBD1
TGTGCCAGCAGTTACAGACAGGGGCATGGCTACACCTTC
CASSYRQGHGYTF
>TRBV10-3|once|TRBJ1-2|12|TRBD1
TGTGCCATCACCGGGACAGGGAATGGCTACACCTTC
CAITGTGNGYTF
>TRBV27|.|TRBJ1-3|17|.
TGTGCCAGCAGTTTATCGTGGAGGGGGGCCCCAGGAAACACCATATATTTT
CASSLSWRGAPGNTIYF
>TRBV5-1|.|TRBJ2-7|14|TRBD1
TGCGCCAGCAGCTTCGAGGGGGCTTCCTACGAGCAGTACTTC
CASSFEGASYEQYF
>TRBV7-8|.|TRBJ2-1|18|TRBD1
TGTGCCAGCAGCCCCCGGGACAGGGGGAGGTCGGCAAACAATGAGCAGTTCTTC
CASSPRDRGRSANNEQFF
>TRBV30|.|TRBJ2-7|11|.
TGTGCCTGGAGTGTAAACGAAGAGCAGTACTTC
CAWSVNEEQYF
>TRBV7-9|.|TRBJ1-1|13|.
TGTGCCAGCACCACCCAATCGAACACTGAAGCTTTCTTT
CASTTQSNTEAFF
>TRBV5-1|.|TRBJ2-7|16|TRBD2
TGCGCCAGCAGCCCGGGTAGACTAGCGGGAGCGGACGAGCAGTACTTC
CASSPGRLAGADEQYF
>TRBV12-3/TRBV12-4|.|TRBJ2-7|13|.
TGTGCCAGCAGGCCCGGGACCAACTACGAGCAGTACTTC
CASRPGTNYEQYF
>TRBV5-4|few|TRBJ2-7|13|.
TGTGCCAGCAGCCCGGTGGCAGGCTACGAGCAGTACTTC
CASSPVAGYEQYF
>TRBV7-7|.|TRBJ2-7|13|.
TGTGCCAGCAGCCTATGGAGTGGCAACGAGCAGTACTTC
CASSLWSGNEQYF
>TRBV6-4|.|TRBJ1-2|13|.
TGTGCCAGCAGTGAGTACGCTAACTATGGCTACACCTTC
CASSEYANYGYTF
>TRBV11-3|.|TRBJ2-1|17|.
TGTGCCAGCAGCTTTGGGGACTCCCCCTGGGAGTACAATGAGCAGTTCTTC
CASSFGDSPWEYNEQFF
>TRBV20-1|.|TRBJ2-1|15|TRBD1
TGCAGTGCTAGTTTGGGACAGGGACCCTACAATGAGCAGTTCTTC
CSASLGQGPYNEQFF
>TRBV6-5|.|TRBJ2-2|15|TRBD1
TGTGCCAGCAGTTCAAGACAGGGTCGGCCCGGGGAGCTGTTTTTT
CASSSRQGRPGELFF
>TRBV6-5|.|TRBJ1-2|13|.
TGTGCCAGCAAACAGCATAGTATCTATGGCTACACCTTC
CASKQHSIYGYTF
>TRBV6-1|.|TRBJ1-1|14|.
TGTGCCAGCAGTGAAAGGCAGTTGAACACTGAAGCTTTCTTT
CASSERQLNTEAFF
>TRBV6-6|.|TRBJ1-4|15|TRBD1
TGTGCCAGCAGTCTAGACAGGGCAACTAATGAAAAACTGTTTTTT
CASSLDRATNEKLFF
>TRBV14|.|TRBJ1-3|12|.
TGTGCCAGCAGCCAAGTTGGAAACACCATATATTTT
CASSQVGNTIYF
>TRBV29-1|.|TRBJ1-2|12|TRBD1
TGCAGCGTGGGGACAGGGTTTCGGGGCTACACCTTC
CSVGTGFRGYTF
>TRBV27|.|TRBJ1-2|15|.
TGTGCCAGCAGTTTATCTACGATAGGGGAGGGTGGCTACACCTTC
CASSLSTIGEGGYTF
>TRBV24-1|once|TRBJ2-1|15|TRBD1
TGTGCCACCAGGGGGACAGGGCGGTCCTACAATGAGCAGTTCTTC
CATRGTGRSYNEQFF
>TRBV11-3|once|TRBJ2-1|13|.
TGTGCCAGCAGCCCAGGACAGTTTAATGAGCAGTTCTTC
CASSPGQFNEQFF
>TRBV5-4|.|TRBJ1-5|12|.
TGTGCCAGCAGCTTGGACTCCCAGCCCCAGCATTTT
CASSLDSQPQHF
>TRBV5-4|.|TRBJ1-6|14|.
TGTGCCAGCAGCCTACGAGGAGGGGGGCCACCCCTCCACTTT
CASSLRGGGPPLHF
>TRBV7-6|.|TRBJ2-1|15|TRBD2
TGTGCCAGCAGCTGGGGACTAGCGGGGGTAAATGAGCAGTTCTTC
CASSWGLAGVNEQFF
>TRBV3-1/TRBV3-2|.|TRBJ2-1|11|.
TGTGCCAGCAGTCGTAACAATGAGCAGTTCTTC
CASSRNNEQFF
>TRBV21-1|.|TRBJ2-3|13|.
TGTGCCAGCAGCAAAGTTGACACAGATACGCAGTATTTT
CASSKVDTDTQYF
>TRBV18|.|TRBJ2-7|14|.
TGTGCCAGCCAACCGGGAACAGGGTACTACGAGCAGTACTTC
CASQPGTGYYEQYF
>TRBV12-5|few|TRBJ2-2|14|TRBD2
TGTGCTAGTGGGAGCGGGAGCCCTGGCGGGGAGCTGTTTTTT
CASGSGSPGGELFF
>TRBV6-6|.|TRBJ2-5|15|TRBD1
TGTGCCAGCAGCCGAGCGGACAGGGGGTGGGAGACCCAGTACTTC
CASSRADRGWETQYF
>TRBV2|.|TRBJ2-7|13|.
TGTGCCAGCGCCCGGGGAGGCTCCTACGAGCAGTACTTC
CASARGGSYEQYF
>TRBV3-1/TRBV3-2|.|TRBJ2-7|15|TRBD1
TGTGCCAGCAGCCAAGTGGGTCAGGGGGCTCTCGAGCAGTACTTC
CASSQVGQGALEQYF
>TRBV4-1|.|TRBJ2-3|12|.
TGCGCCAGCAGCCGGGTTTTGGGACCTCAATATTTT
CASSRVLGPQYF
>TRBV19|.|TRBJ1-1|15|.
TGTGCCAGTACCCCGGGGGGTGGGAGTCGCCTTGAAGCTTTCTTT
CASTPGGGSRLEAFF
>TRBV5-4|.|TRBJ1-4|14|.
TGTGCCAGCAGCCTCGGAGGGACCAATGAAAAACTGTTTTTT
CASSLGGTNEKLFF
>TRBV27|.|TRBJ1-4|16|TRBD1
TGTGCCAGCAGTGACAGGGGTTCGTTGGAGAATGAAAAACTGTTTTTT
CASSDRGSLENEKLFF
>TRBV5-1|.|TRBJ1-3|22|TRBD1
TGCGCCAGCAGCCCGGAGTACGGATTTATGAGGGGGCGCACTCCGGCGGGAAACACCATATATTTT
CASSPEYGFMRGRTPAGNTIYF
>TRBV6-5|.|TRBJ1-2|12|.
TGTGCCAGCAGCAAAGCCAGCTATGGCTACACCTTC
CASSKASYGYTF
>TRBV6-4|.|TRBJ1-1|15|.
.
CASSTSGVTNTEAFF
>TRBV2|once|TRBJ2-7|14|.
TGTGCCAGCCACCCTGAGAGTATCTCCTACGAGCAGTACTTC
CASHPESISYEQYF
>TRBV3-1/TRBV3-2|.|TRBJ1-6|14|.
TGTGCCAGCAGCCGAATCCGAGATAATTCACCCCTCCACTTT
CASSRIRDNSPLHF
>TRBV6-5|.|TRBJ2-5|13|TRBD2
TGTGCCAGCAACCGGGACTATCGAGAGACCCAGTACTTC
CASNRDYRETQYF
>TRBV10-3|.|TRBJ1-2|13|.
TGTGCCATCAGTGAAGAGGACAACTATGGCTACACCTTC
CAISEEDNYGYTF
>TRBV19|.|TRBJ1-1|14|.
TGTGCCAGTACTCACCGACATGGGCACCTTGAAGCTTTCTTT
CASTHRHGHLEAFF
>TRBV19|.|TRBJ2-3|13|.
TGTGCCAGTAGCCCTTTAACCGGAACCCCGCAGTATTTT
CASSPLTGTPQYF
>TRBV11-2|once|TRBJ2-5|12|.
TGTGCCAGCAGTAACTTTCGGGAGACCCAGTACTTC
CASSNFRETQYF
>TRBV6-5|.|TRBJ1-6|15|.
TGTGCCAGCAGTTACTCGCAGGGACTTAATTCACCCCTCCACTTT
CASSYSQGLNSPLHF
>TRBV7-6|.|TRBJ2-2|16|TRBD2
TGTGCCAGCAGCTTAAACGCGGGGGGGAACACCGGGGAGCTGTTTTTT
CASSLNAGGNTGELFF